This T cell receptor beta chain was obtained from a study of OX40 agonist ivuxolimab in advanced cancers. Study-level findings and limits: Blood T cells, both CD4+ and CD8+, expanded clonally by week 6 at 0.1 to 3.0 mg/kg.

This CDR3 has 17 amino acids. V was shortened by 2 bases and J by 0 bases, with 14 bases between the two germline ends. Germline V lookup: CDR1 SGHNT, CDR2 YYREEE (reference sequence). The investigators sampled blood at baseline, at cycle 4 day 1, and at cycle 7 day 1. Using immunoSEQ multiplex PCR, the repertoire was profiled, and TCRdb retains in-frame clones only, with some absent. Of roughly 59,000 clones in the sample, roughly 88% are singletons; the top ten hold roughly 5%. Of note for this clone: Its matching antigen is unknown.

Here the sequenced sample was CD4+ or CD8+ T cells sorted from blood, taken in a trial of the OX40 agonist ivuxolimab. The chain has TRBV5-4 and TRBJ2-2, with TRBD2 as a possible D gene (5 bases). This sequence was found in an adult with an advanced solid tumor such as melanoma, head and neck, liver or kidney cancer. CDR3 nucleotides: TGTGCCAGCAGCTTCGGGATGGAGTTCGCGAACACCGGGGAGCTGTTTTTT. This encodes CASSFGMEFANTGELFF.